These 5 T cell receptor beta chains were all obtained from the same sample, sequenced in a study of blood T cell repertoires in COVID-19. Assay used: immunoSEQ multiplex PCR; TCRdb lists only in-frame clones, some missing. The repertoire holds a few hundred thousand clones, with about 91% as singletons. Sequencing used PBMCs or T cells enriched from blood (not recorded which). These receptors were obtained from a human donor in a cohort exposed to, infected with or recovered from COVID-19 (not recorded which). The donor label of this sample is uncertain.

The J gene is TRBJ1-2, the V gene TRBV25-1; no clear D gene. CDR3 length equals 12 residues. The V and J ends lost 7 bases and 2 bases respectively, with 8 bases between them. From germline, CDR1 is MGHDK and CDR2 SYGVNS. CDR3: CASNHGNYGYTF. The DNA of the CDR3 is TGTGCCAGCAACCACGGGAACTATGGCTACACCTTC.

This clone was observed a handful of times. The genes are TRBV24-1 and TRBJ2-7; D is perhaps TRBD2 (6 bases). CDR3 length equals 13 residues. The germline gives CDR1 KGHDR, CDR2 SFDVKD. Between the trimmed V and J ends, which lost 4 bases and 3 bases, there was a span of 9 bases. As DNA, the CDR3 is TGTGCCACCAGTGACCCTAGCGACTACGAGCAGTACTTC. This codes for CATSDPSDYEQYF.

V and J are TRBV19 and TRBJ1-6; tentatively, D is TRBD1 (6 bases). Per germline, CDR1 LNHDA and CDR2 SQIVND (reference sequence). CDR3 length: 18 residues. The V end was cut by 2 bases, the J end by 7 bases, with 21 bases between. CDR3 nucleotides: TGTGCCAGTAGTATATTGGGCCCCTCGACTACAGGGAATTCACCCCTCCACTTT. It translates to CASSILGPSTTGNSPLHF. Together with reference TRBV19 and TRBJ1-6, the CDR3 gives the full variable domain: DGGITQSPKYLFRKEGQNVTLSCEQNLNHDAMYWYRQDPGQGLRLIYYSQIVNDFQKGDIAEGYSVSREKKESFPLTVTSAQKNPTAFYLCASSILGPSTTGNSPLHFGNGTRLTVT.

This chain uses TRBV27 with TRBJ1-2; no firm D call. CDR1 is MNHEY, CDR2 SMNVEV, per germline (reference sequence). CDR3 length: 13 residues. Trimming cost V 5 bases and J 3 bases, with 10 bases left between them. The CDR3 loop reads CASSPDADYGYTF. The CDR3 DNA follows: TGTGCCAGCAGTCCCGATGCGGACTATGGCTACACCTTC.

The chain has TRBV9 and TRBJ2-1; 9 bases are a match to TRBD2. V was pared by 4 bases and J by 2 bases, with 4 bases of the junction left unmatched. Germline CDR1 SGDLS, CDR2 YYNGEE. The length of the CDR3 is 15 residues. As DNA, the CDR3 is TGTGCCAGCAGCCCGCTAGCGGGGACCTACAATGAGCAGTTCTTC. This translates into CASSPLAGTYNEQFF.